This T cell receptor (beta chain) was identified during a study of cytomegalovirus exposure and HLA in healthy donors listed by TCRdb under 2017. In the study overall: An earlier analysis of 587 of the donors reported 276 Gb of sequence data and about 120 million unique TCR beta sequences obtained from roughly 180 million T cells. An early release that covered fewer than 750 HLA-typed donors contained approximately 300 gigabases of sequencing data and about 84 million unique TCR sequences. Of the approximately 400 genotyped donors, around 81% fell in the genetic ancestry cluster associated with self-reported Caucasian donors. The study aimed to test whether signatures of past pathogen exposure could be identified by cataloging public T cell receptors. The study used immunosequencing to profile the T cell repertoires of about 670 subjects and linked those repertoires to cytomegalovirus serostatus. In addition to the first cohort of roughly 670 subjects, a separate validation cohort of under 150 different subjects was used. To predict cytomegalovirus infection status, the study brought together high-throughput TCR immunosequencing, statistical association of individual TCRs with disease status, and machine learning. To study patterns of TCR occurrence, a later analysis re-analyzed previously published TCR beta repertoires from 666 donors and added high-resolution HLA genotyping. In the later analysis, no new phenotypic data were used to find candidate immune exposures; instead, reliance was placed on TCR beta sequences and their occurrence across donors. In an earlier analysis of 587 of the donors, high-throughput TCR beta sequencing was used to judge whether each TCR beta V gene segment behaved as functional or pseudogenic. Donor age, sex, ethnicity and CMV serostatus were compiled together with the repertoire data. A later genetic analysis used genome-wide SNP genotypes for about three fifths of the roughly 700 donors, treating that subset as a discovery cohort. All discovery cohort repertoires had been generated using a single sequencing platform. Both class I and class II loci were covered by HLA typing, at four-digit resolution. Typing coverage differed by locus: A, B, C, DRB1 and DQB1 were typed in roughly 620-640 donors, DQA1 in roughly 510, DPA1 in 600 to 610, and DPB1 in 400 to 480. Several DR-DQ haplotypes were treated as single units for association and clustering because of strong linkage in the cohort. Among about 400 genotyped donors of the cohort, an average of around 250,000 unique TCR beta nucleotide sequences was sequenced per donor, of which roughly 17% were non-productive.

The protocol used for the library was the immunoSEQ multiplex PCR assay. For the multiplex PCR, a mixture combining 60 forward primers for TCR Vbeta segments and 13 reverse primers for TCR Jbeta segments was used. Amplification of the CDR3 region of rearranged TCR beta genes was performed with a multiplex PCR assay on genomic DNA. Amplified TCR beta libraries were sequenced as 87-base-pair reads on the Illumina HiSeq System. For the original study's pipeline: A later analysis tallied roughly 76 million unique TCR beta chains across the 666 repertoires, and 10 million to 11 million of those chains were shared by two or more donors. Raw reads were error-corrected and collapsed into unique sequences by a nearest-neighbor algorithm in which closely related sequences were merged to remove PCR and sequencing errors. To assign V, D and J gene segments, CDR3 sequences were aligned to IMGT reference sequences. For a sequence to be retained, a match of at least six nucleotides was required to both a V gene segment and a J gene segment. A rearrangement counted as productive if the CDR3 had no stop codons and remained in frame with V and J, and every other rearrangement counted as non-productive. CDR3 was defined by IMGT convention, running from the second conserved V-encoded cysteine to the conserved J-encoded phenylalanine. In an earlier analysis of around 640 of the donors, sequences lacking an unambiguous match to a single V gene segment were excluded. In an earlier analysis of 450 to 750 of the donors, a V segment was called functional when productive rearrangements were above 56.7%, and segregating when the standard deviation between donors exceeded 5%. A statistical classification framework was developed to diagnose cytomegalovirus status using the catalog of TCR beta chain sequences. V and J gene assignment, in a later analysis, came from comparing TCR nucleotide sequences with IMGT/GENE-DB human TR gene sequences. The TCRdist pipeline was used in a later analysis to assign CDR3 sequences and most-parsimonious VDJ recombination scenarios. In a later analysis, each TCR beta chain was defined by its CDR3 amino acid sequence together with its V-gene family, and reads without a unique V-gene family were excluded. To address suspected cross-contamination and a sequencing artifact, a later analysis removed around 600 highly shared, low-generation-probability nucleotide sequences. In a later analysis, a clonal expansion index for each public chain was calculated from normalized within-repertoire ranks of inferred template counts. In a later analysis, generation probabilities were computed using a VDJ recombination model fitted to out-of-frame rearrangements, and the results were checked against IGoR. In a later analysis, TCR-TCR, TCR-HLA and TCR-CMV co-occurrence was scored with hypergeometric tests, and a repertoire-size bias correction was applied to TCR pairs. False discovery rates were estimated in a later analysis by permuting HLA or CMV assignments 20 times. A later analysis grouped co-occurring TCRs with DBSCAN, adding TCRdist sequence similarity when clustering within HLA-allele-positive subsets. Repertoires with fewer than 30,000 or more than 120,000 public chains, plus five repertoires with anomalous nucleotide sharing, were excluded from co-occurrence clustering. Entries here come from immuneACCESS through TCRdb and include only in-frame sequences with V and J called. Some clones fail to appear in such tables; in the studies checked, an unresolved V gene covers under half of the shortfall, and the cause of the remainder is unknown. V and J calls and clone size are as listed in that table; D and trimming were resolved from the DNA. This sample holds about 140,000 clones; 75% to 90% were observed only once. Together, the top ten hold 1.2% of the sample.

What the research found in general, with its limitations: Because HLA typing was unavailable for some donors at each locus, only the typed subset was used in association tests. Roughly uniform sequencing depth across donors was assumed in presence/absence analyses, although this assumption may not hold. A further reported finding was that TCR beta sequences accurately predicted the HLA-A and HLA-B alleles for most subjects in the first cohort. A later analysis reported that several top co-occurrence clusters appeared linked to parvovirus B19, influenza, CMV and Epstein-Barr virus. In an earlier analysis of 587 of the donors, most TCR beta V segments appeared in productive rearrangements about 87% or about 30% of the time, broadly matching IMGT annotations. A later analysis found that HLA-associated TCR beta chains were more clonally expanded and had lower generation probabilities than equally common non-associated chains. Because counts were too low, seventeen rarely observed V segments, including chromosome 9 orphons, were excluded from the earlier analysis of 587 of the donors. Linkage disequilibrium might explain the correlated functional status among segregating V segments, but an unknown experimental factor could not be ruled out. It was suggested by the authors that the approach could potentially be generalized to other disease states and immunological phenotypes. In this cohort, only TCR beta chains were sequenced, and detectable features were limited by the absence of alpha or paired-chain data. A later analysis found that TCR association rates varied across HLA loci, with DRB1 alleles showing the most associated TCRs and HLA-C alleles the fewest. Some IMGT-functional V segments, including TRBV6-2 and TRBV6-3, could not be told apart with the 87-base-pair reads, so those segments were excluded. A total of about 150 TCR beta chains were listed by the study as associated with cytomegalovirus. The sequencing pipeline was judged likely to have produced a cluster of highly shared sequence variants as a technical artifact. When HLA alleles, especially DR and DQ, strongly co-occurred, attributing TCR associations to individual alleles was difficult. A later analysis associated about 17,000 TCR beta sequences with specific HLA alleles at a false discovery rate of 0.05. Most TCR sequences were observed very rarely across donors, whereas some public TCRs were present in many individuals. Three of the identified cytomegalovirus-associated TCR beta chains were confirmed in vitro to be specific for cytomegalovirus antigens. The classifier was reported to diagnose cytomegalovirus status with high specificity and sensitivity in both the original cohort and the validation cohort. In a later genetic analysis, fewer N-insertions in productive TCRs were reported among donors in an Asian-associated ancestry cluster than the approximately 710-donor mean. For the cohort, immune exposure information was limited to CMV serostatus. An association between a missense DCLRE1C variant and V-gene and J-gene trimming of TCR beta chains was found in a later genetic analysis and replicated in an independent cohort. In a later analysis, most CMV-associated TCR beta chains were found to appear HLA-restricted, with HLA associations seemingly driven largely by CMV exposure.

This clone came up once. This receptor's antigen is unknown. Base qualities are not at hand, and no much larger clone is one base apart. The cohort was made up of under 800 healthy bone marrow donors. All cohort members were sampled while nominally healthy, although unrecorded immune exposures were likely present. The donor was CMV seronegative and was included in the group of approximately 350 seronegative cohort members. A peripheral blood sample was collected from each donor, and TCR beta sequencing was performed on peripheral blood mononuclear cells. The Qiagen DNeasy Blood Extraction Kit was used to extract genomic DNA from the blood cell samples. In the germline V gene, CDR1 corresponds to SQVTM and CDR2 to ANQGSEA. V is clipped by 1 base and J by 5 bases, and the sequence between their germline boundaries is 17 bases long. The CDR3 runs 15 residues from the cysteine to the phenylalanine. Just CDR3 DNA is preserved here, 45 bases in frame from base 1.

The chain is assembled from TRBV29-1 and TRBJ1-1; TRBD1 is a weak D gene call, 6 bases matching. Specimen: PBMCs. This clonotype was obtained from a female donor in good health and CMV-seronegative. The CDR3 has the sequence CSVEALGGAETEAFF. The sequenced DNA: TGCAGCGTTGAAGCCTTAGGGGGGGCCGAAACTGAAGCTTTCTTT.